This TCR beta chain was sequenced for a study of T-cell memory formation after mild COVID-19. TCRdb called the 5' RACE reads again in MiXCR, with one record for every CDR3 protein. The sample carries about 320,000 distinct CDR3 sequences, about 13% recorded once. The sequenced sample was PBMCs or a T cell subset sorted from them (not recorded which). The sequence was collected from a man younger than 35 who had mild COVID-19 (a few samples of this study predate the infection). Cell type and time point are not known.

The CDR3 here is CASSLAARHTDTQYF. CDR3 bases: TGTGCCAGCAGCTTAGCGGCCAGGCACACAGATACGCAGTATTTT. This sequence joins TRBV7-9 and TRBJ2-3; the D is unclear. The V end was cut by 0 bases, the J end by 2 bases, with 9 bases between. Germline loops: CDR1 SEHNR, CDR2 FQNEAQ (reference sequence). The CDR3 totals 15 residues.